The entry that follows covers one TCR beta chain sequence. As yet, its antigen is unknown. The data originate from a study of shared clonotypes between healthy human individuals. Points from the study as a whole: It was the few donors that limited the genetic and exposure-history diversity represented. With a few donors compared, roughly 5% of naive CD4 clonotypes were shared. What rarefaction showed was incomplete sorted-subset sequencing despite large depth. Depth of sequencing was expected to influence donor clonotype sharing.

Trimming took off 0 bases at V and 2 bases at J, with 19 bases between the two ends. Germline assignment: CDR1 SGHDN and CDR2 FVKESK. This CDR3 comprises 18 residues. Some clones are missing from TCRdb's copy, which holds only in-frame ones; the method was immunoSEQ multiplex PCR. This table has about 380,000 clones, about 97% appearing once. Material for sequencing was memory CD8+ T cells sorted from blood. This sample's subset: CD45RO+ cells pooled with CCR7-negative TemRA cells. The V and J genes are TRBV14 and TRBJ2-5, with D perhaps assigned TRBD1 or TRBD2 (6 bases each). The sequence derives from a man aged 30 to 45 in good health. The CDR3 DNA reads TGTGCCAGCAGCCAAGATCAAGGGGGGCTCTGGCTACAAGAGACCCAGTACTTC. Amino acids: CASSQDQGGLWLQETQYF.